This T cell receptor beta chain comes out of a study of CDR3 diversity in severe acne. In TCRdb, the PCR reads were re-called with MiXCR into one record per CDR3 protein. The data contain around 85,000 distinct CDR3 sequences, around 47% of them singletons. CDR3 length: 13 amino acids. Germline CDR1 and CDR2: SNHLY and FYNNEI. On this clonotype itself: A much bigger clone sits one base away, suggesting this may be a read error.

This sequence originates from a male donor with severe acne vulgaris. Source material: blood. V usage is TRBV2 and J usage is TRBJ1-2; the match to TRBD1 covers 8 bases. The CDR3 DNA sequence: TGTGCCAGGGCAGGGGGCGCCAGCTATGGCTACGCCTTC. The encoded protein is CARAGGASYGYAF.